These 13 T cell receptor beta chains came from one sample sequenced in a study of tumor and adjacent non-tumor tissue in lung cancer. Three rounds of nested PCR, following a modified ARM-PCR protocol, produced the TCRbeta library. A single record per CDR3 protein comes from TCRdb applying MiXCR to the multiplex PCR reads. The profile shows 100,000 or so distinct CDR3 sequences, over 55% of them singletons. The template was RNA from unsorted bulk tissue. The normal lung tissue was taken more than 3 cm from the tumor edge. Sequencing was carried out using distant non-tumor lung tissue. These receptors were taken from a man younger than 40 with non-small cell lung cancer.

The chain links TRBV11-3 to TRBJ2-1; no firm D call. Trimming took 1 base from V and 0 from J, leaving 7 bases between them. The germline CDR1 and CDR2 sequences are SGHNT and YENEEA. The CDR3 loop spans 15 amino acids. CDR3 nucleotides: TGTGCCAGCAGCTTAGCTGGGCGCTCCTACAATGAGCAGTTCTTC. Encoded protein: CASSLAGRSYNEQFF.

This clonotype was detected once. The rearrangement joins TRBV29-1 to TRBJ2-1, with no clear D. The J call is uncertain, as TRBJ2-7 better fits the DNA end. Germline CDR1 and CDR2: SQVTM and ANQGSEA. The CDR3 is made up of 11 amino acids. CDR3: CSVERGDEQYF. The DNA for the CDR3 is TGCAGCGTTGAAAGAGGCGATGAGCAGTACTTC.

The chain combines TRBV6-1 with TRBJ1-1; possible D gene TRBD1, 6 bases. Trimming shortened V by 9 bases and J by 4 bases, and 18 bases separated the two germline ends. This CDR3 has 14 residues. Germline loops: CDR1 MNHNS, CDR2 SASEGT. In DNA form, the CDR3 reads TGTGCCAGGATAGTCGACAGGCCTAGCACTGAAGCTTTCTTT. This translates into CARIVDRPSTEAFF.

A remark on this clonotype: At one end the junction does not follow the germline gene, possibly because of a read error. V and J are TRBV11-2 and TRBJ2-6; perhaps TRBD1 as D (6 bases). The CDR3 covers 17 residues. Germline V gene sequence: CDR1 SGHAT, CDR2 FQNNGV. CDR3 nucleotides: TGTGCTAGCAGCCCTGGGACACTCTACCGCTGGGCCAACGTCCTGAGTTTC. It is translated as CASSPGTLYRWANVLSF.

This clonotype was counted a few times. A junction end diverges from the germline sequence, so it may reflect a read error. This chain uses TRBV12-3 or TRBV12-4 with TRBJ2-3, with a tentative D call TRBD2 (6 bases). The CDR3 consists of 14 residues. CDR3 sequence reads: CVSSSGGSTDTQYF. The CDR3 nucleotides read TGTGTCAGCAGTTCTGGGGGGAGCACAGATACGCAGTATTTT.

In the case of this clonotype: In this CDR3 the conserved last residue, phenylalanine or tryptophan, is missing, so a read error is likely. The chain is built from TRBV5-1 and TRBJ2-3; 7 nucleotides line up with TRBD2. Germline CDR1 and CDR2: SGHRS and YFSETQ. Trimming removed 4 bases from V and 0 bases from J; junction bases left unmatched: 8. The CDR3 runs to 16 residues. Here the CDR3 reads CASSPNSAGSTDTQYS. Here the CDR3 DNA reads TGCGCCAGCAGCCCTAACTCAGCGGGGAGCACAGATACGCAGTATTCT.

This clonotype was detected once. This sequence may be a read error, since a much larger clone differs from it by one base. The rearrangement uses TRBV24-1 and TRBJ2-1, with 14 bases identical to TRBD2. CDR1 and CDR2 from the germline V gene are KGHDR and SFDVKD. The CDR3 spans 15 residues. This chain's CDR3 is CAISDPGTSGSEQFF. The CDR3 bases are TGTGCCATCAGTGATCCCGGGACTAGCGGGAGTGAGCAGTTCTTC.

This chain joins TRBV12-3 or TRBV12-4 and TRBJ2-7; TRBD2 aligns across 7 bases. Losses at the gene ends were 1 base for V and 12 bases for J; bases not matched to a gene: 9. The CDR3 extends over 13 amino acids. The CDR3: CASSLGGRAVRYF. In DNA, the CDR3 is TGTGCCAGCAGTTTAGGTGGGAGGGCCGTGCGGTACTTC.

This clonotype has ten or more counts. The V call is TRBV24-1, the J call TRBJ1-5; 8 bases are shared with TRBD1. V was clipped by 3 bases and J by 5 bases; unmatched bases: 5. The CDR3 runs to 15 residues. Germline V gene data show CDR1 as KGHDR and CDR2 as SFDVKD. The CDR3 sequence: CATSDQGAEDQPQHF. The CDR3 DNA sequence: TGTGCCACCAGTGATCAGGGGGCCGAGGATCAGCCCCAGCATTTT.

This clonotype was seen a single time. At one boundary the junction diverges from the germline segment, which might be a read error. V and J are TRBV11-3 and TRBJ2-7; either TRBD1 or TRBD2 may fit D (7 bases each). CDR3 size: 13 residues. CDR1 and CDR2 from the germline V gene are SGHNT and YENEEA. This chain's CDR3 is CVNSGTVSYDQYF. The CDR3 coding sequence is TGTGTCAACAGCGGGACAGTAAGCTACGACCAGTACTTC.

This clonotype has a count of ten or more. This chain joins TRBV6-2 or TRBV6-3 and TRBJ2-3; 9 nucleotides match TRBD2. Per the germline V gene, CDR1 is MNHEY and CDR2 is SVGEGT. The CDR3 has 15 amino acids. Germline trimming cut 4 bases from V and 3 bases from J; bases unmatched to any gene: 5. The CDR3 region is CASSSGGGETDTQYF. CDR3 bases: TGTGCCAGCAGTTCGGGCGGGGGGGAGACAGATACGCAGTATTTT.

The chain has TRBV11-2 and TRBJ1-4, with D unclear. The V end was cut by 5 bases, the J end by 4 bases, with 8 bases between. The CDR3 contains 13 residues. Germline values: CDR1 SGHAT, CDR2 FQNNGV. The CDR3 DNA reads TGTGCCAGCAGCCCGGGTTTTAATGAAAAACTGTTTTTT. This gives the protein CASSPGFNEKLFF. The variable domain in full, completed from reference TRBV11-2 and TRBJ1-4, reads EAGVAQSPRYKIIEKRQSVAFWCNPISGHATLYWYQQILGQGPKLLIQFQNNGVVDDSQLPKDRFSAERLKGVDSTLKIQPAKLEDSAVYLCASSPGFNEKLFFGSGTQLSVL.

This clonotype was counted between two and nine times. With a much larger clone just one base away, this may be a read error. This rearrangement joins TRBV6-5 to TRBJ1-2; 9 bases agree with TRBD1. CDR1 MNHEY and CDR2 SVGAGI come from the germline V gene. The CDR3 spans 15 residues. Unmatched junction bases numbered 11, after V lost 10 bases and J lost 2 bases. The CDR3 DNA follows: TGTGCCACCAGCTCTGGACAGGGGCTAAACTATGGCTACACCTTC. Translated: CATSSGQGLNYGYTF.